This T cell receptor beta chain was observed in a study of Ad26.COV2.S vaccination and SARS-CoV-2 variants (dated by TCRdb to the early 2020s). Looking at the study overall: Vaccine-arm donors were drawn from COV1001, a multicentre, randomized, double-blind, placebo-controlled phase I-IIa trial of Ad26.COV2.S in healthy adults. Ad26.COV2.S was given intramuscularly at 5x10^10 or 1x10^11 viral particles, as a single shot or as two shots 56 days apart. The specificity and breadth of SARS-CoV-2-reactive T cell receptors after Ad26.COV2.S vaccination were assessed by TCRbeta repertoire sequencing. A total of 32 samples were included in the TCR-sequenced set, comprising some 20 Ad26.COV2.S vaccine recipients, 5 placebo recipients and 8 SARS-CoV-2 convalescent individuals. Trial participants were randomized into five groups of five: low-dose or high-dose Ad26.COV2.S given once or twice, or placebo on both occasions. Blinding of investigators to trial group allocation was maintained during experiments and outcome assessment. The investigation overall reported the following: After vaccination, substantial breadth of spike-specific CD8+ and CD4+ T cell responses was reported. Comparing responses between vaccine doses or regimens was not something the study was powered to do. It was noted by the authors that total T cell responses may have been underestimated by the TCR breadth and depth analyses. Vaccine and placebo recipients had comparable non-spike TCR breadth, which fits with the vaccine containing only spike. Compared with placebo recipients, Ad26.COV2.S recipients showed higher spike-specific TCR breadth (P = 0.0014).

According to the study, the label for this sample's treatment or condition signals: roughly 19 received Ad26.COV2.S at low or high dose, single or two shots; roughly five received placebo; per-sample allocation not given. For vaccine and placebo recipients, repertoires were sequenced using samples collected on day 63 after the first injection. Cohort 1b enrolled about two dozen adults aged 18-55 years at a single site in Boston, USA, between 29 July and 7 August 2020. Ad26.COV2.S was a replication-incompetent adenovirus type 26 vector that expressed a prefusion-stabilized SARS-CoV-2 spike protein derived from the original Wuhan strain. TCRbeta CDR3 regions were sequenced with the immunoSEQ Assay. After extraction, genomic DNA underwent amplification by bias-controlled multiplex PCR, followed by high-throughput sequencing. The authors' pipeline ran thus. To quantify the absolute abundance of each unique TCRbeta CDR3 region, sequences were collapsed and filtered. T cell fraction was estimated by normalizing TCRbeta template counts to usable DNA, with usable DNA measured through amplification of reference genes found in all nucleated cells. Repertoire TCRs were annotated as SARS-CoV-2-specific by exact matching of V gene, CDR3 amino acid sequence and J gene to a known reactive TCR set. The reference SARS-CoV-2 TCR set came from MIRA and was filtered for enrichment in COVID-19-positive ImmuneCODE repertoires, removing public or cross-reactive TCRs. Based on the MIRA antigens, annotated TCRs were further analysed at the level of specific ORF or position within ORF. Depth was the summed frequency of annotated unique rearrangements, while breadth was defined as annotated unique rearrangements over total unique productive rearrangements. TCR breadth was compared between groups using two-sided Wilcoxon rank-sum tests. This is the immuneACCESS table as TCRdb keeps it, with only in-frame sequences that have V and J called. A part of the clones is gone; compared with another copy, unresolved V genes explain less than half, and the rest is unexplained. Clone size and V and J calls were adopted from that table, with D and trimming inferred from the DNA. Within this sample are 400,000 to 450,000 clones, with around 90% of them counted one time only. The ten largest make up 12% of the sample.

As for this clone: This clone's antigen is unknown. No clone much larger than this one lies a single base away; base qualities are absent.

The TCR sequence derives from a person aged 18 to 65 who received the Ad26.COV2.S COVID-19 vaccine or a placebo. The sequenced sample was peripheral blood, obtained in a trial of Ad26.COV2.S vaccine versus placebo.

The CDR3 reads as follows: CASSSAPDRDSNQPQHF. The DNA is as follows: TGTGCCAGCAGCTCGGCCCCGGACAGGGATAGCAATCAGCCCCAGCATTTT. The rearrangement joined TRBV11-3 to TRBJ1-5; 8 of the junction bases match TRBD1. Here V drops 4 bases and J drops 0 bases, and the junction holds 8 bases not matched to any gene. Sequences SGHNT (CDR1) and YENEEA (CDR2) are obtained from the germline V gene. The CDR3 has 17 amino acids, counting the end cysteine and phenylalanine. The sequence is cut down to CDR3 DNA, 51 bases in frame from base 1.